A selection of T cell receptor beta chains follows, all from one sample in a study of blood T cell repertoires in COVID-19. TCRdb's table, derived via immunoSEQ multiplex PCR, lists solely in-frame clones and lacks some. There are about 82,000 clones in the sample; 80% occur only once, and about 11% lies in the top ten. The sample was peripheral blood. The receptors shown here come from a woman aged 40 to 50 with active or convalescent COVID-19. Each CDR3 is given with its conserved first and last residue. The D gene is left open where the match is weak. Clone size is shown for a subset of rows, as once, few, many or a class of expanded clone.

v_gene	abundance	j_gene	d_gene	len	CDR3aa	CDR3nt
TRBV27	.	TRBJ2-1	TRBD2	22	CASSSRAGENSMTSGKYNEQFF	TGTGCCAGCAGTTCACGCGCCGGGGAGAACAGCATGACTAGCGGGAAATATAATGAGCAGTTCTTC
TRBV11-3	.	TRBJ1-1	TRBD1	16	CASRLHSYRGGTEAFF	TGTGCCAGCAGACTCCACTCTTACAGGGGAGGCACTGAAGCTTTCTTT
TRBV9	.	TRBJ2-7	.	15	CASSVGGGSPYEQYF	TGTGCCAGCAGCGTAGGGGGGGGCTCCCCCTACGAGCAGTACTTC
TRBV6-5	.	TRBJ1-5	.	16	CASSYRGPISNQPQHF	TGTGCCAGCAGTTACAGGGGTCCGATTAGCAATCAGCCCCAGCATTTT
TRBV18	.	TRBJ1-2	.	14	CASSPQGLNYGYTF	TGTGCCAGCTCACCACAGGGGCTTAACTATGGCTACACCTTC
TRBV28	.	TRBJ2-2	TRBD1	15	CASSTRQGSAGELFF	TGTGCCAGCAGTACCCGACAGGGTTCTGCCGGGGAGCTGTTTTTT
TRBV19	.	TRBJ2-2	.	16	CASSIWSPTSSGELFF	TGTGCCAGTAGTATTTGGTCTCCGACTAGTTCCGGGGAGCTGTTTTTT
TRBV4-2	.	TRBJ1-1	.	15	CASSQDLGQNTEAFF	TGTGCCAGCAGCCAAGATCTGGGACAGAACACTGAAGCTTTCTTT
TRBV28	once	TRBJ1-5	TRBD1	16	CASSLWGQPASQPQHF	TGTGCCAGCAGTTTATGGGGACAGCCCGCGAGTCAGCCCCAGCATTTT
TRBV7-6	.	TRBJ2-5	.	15	CASSLATGPQETQYF	TGTGCCAGCAGCTTAGCGACAGGACCGCAAGAGACCCAGTACTTC
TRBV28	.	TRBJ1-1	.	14	CASSLTSARTEAFF	TGTGCCAGCAGTTTAACAAGTGCCCGCACTGAAGCTTTCTTT
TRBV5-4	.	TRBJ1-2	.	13	CASSLGLGYGYTF	TGTGCCAGCAGCTTGGGACTGGGCTATGGCTACACCTTC
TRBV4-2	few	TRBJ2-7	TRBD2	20	CASSQVAGTSARRGSYEQYF	TGTGCCAGCAGCCAAGTTGCCGGGACTAGCGCCCGAAGGGGCTCCTACGAGCAGTACTTC
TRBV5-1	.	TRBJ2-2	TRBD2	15	CASSSGLANTGELFF	TGCGCCAGCAGCTCTGGACTAGCCAACACCGGGGAGCTGTTTTTT
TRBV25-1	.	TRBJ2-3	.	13	CASRAGFTDTQYF	TGTGCCAGCAGGGCAGGCTTCACAGATACGCAGTATTTT
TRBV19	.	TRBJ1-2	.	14	CASSIEAANYGYTF	TGTGCCAGTAGTATAGAGGCAGCTAACTATGGCTACACCTTC
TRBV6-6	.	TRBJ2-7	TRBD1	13	CASSSGTGYEQYF	TGTGCCAGCAGTTCCGGGACAGGCTACGAGCAGTACTTC
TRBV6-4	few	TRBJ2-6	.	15	CASSEQASGANVLTF	TGTGCCAGCAGTGAGCAGGCCTCTGGGGCCAACGTCCTGACTTTC
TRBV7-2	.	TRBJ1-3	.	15	CASSLGGLSGNTIYF	TGTGCCAGCAGCTTAGGAGGTCTCTCTGGAAACACCATATATTTT
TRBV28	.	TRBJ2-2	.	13	CASSFRGTGELFF	TGTGCCAGCAGTTTTAGGGGGACCGGGGAGCTGTTTTTT
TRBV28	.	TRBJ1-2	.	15	CASSLIALANYGYTF	TGTGCCAGCAGTTTAATAGCGTTAGCTAACTATGGCTACACCTTC
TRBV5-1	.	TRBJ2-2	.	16	CASSLSRGPYTGELFF	TGCGCCAGCAGCTTGTCCCGTGGGCCCTACACCGGGGAGCTGTTTTTT
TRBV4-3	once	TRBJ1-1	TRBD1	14	CASSPRQGNTEAFF	TGCGCCAGCAGCCCGAGACAGGGGAACACTGAAGCTTTCTTT
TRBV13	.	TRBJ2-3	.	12	CASSPQMDTQYF	TGTGCCAGCAGCCCGCAGATGGATACGCAGTATTTT
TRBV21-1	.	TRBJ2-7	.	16	CASSESGSDNSYEQYF	TGTGCCAGCAGCGAATCAGGCTCGGACAACTCCTACGAGCAGTACTTC
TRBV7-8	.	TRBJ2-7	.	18	CASSLAGRDWSRGYEQYF	TGTGCCAGCAGCTTAGCGGGTAGGGATTGGAGTCGGGGCTACGAGCAGTACTTC
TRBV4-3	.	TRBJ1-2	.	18	CASSQDPSNSAVNYGYTF	TGCGCCAGCAGCCAAGATCCCTCGAACTCCGCCGTTAACTATGGCTACACCTTC
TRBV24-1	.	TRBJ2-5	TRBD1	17	CATSDPRTGRGLETQYF	TGTGCCACCAGTGACCCCCGGACAGGAAGAGGGTTAGAGACCCAGTACTTC
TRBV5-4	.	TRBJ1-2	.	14	CASSLTQGLSGYTF	TGTGCCAGCAGCTTGACCCAGGGGCTCAGTGGCTACACCTTC
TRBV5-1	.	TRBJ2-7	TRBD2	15	CASSLTSGINYEQYF	TGCGCCAGCAGCTTGACTAGCGGGATAAACTACGAGCAGTACTTC
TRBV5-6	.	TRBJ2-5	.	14	CASSLREVSQTQYF	TGTGCCAGCAGCTTGAGGGAGGTGAGCCAGACCCAGTACTTC
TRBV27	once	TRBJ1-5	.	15	CASRLQGLGNQPQHF	TGTGCCAGCAGGTTACAGGGTTTGGGCAATCAGCCCCAGCATTTT
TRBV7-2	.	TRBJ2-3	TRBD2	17	CASSLYLLAVSTDTQYF	TGTGCCAGCAGCTTATACCTACTAGCGGTTAGCACAGATACGCAGTATTTT
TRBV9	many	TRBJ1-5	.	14	CASSTGWGHQPQHF	TGTGCCAGCAGCACCGGATGGGGGCATCAGCCCCAGCATTTT
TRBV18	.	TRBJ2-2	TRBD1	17	CASSRETGTANTGELFF	TGTGCCAGCTCACGGGAGACCGGGACAGCGAACACCGGGGAGCTGTTTTTT
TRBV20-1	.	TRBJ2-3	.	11	CSAGRTDTQYF	TGCAGTGCAGGGAGGACAGATACGCAGTATTTT
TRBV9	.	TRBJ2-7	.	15	CASSVGTATTYEQYF	TGTGCCAGCAGCGTAGGGACAGCGACTACCTACGAGCAGTACTTC
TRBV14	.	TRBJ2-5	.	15	CASSHFSGPGETQYF	TGTGCCAGCAGCCACTTTAGCGGCCCCGGGGAGACCCAGTACTTC
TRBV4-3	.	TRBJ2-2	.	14	CASSQQELTGELFF	TGCGCCAGCAGCCAGCAGGAACTCACCGGGGAGCTGTTTTTT
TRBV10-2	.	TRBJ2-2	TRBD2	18	CASSLTSGGASLTGELFF	TGCGCCAGCAGCCTGACTAGCGGGGGGGCCAGTCTCACCGGGGAGCTGTTTTTT
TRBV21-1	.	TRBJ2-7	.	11	CASRGLYEQYF	TGTGCCAGTCGAGGGCTGTACGAGCAGTACTTC
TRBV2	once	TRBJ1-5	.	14	CASSDTGTNQPQHF	TGTGCCAGCAGTGATACAGGGACCAATCAGCCCCAGCATTTT
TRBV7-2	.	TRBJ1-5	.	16	CASSLEVTGLNQPQHF	TGTGCCAGCAGCCTAGAAGTAACAGGGCTCAATCAGCCCCAGCATTTT
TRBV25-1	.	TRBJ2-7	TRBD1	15	CASSDPGTGDYEQYF	TGTGCCAGCAGTGACCCCGGGACAGGGGACTACGAGCAGTACTTC
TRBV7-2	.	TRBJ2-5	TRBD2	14	CASSLTLSGGTQYF	TGTGCCAGCAGCTTGACATTATCGGGAGGGACCCAGTACTTC
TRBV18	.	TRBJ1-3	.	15	CASSPSTGFGNTIYF	TGTGCCAGCTCCCCATCGACAGGCTTCGGAAACACCATATATTTT
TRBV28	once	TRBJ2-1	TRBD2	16	CASSTASGGLYNEQFF	TGTGCCAGCAGTACAGCTAGCGGGGGATTGTACAATGAGCAGTTCTTC
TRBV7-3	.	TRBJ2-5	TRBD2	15	CASSPLAGGQETQYF	TGTGCCAGCAGCCCTCTAGCGGGGGGGCAAGAGACCCAGTACTTC
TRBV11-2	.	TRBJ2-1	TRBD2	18	CASSLTRRPSGAYNEQFF	TGTGCCAGCAGCCTCACCCGGAGGCCTAGCGGAGCCTACAATGAGCAGTTCTTC
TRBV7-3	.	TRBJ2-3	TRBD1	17	CASSPTGTGIGTDTQYF	TGTGCCAGCAGCCCGACCGGGACAGGGATCGGCACAGATACGCAGTATTTT
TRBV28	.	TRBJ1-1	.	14	CASSPQAGNTEAFF	TGTGCCAGCAGTCCCCAGGCGGGGAACACTGAAGCTTTCTTT